These T cell receptor beta chains were read from a single sample in a study of T cell responses to AZD1222 COVID-19 vaccine. The assay was immunoSEQ multiplex PCR, and TCRdb's table has in-frame clones only and misses some. The sample lists some 120,000 clones, roughly 86% occurring once. The sample here was peripheral blood, taken on day 0 of AZD1222 vaccination. The receptors were sampled from an adult in good health. The CDR3 runs from the conserved cysteine through the conserved F or W. The D gene is left open where the match is weak. Only part of the rows carry a size: once, few, many, or a class if the clone is expanded.

abundance	j_gene	d_gene	v_gene	CDR3nt	CDR3aa
NA	TRBJ2-7	TRBD2	TRBV7-8	TGTGCCAGCAGCTTAGCGCGGGGGGGACTGGACCGAAAAAGAGAGCAGTACTTC	CASSLARGGLDRKREQYF
NA	TRBJ1-5	NA	TRBV5-1	TGCGCCAGCAGTCGGGGGGTAAGCAATCAGCCCCAGCATTTT	CASSRGVSNQPQHF
NA	TRBJ1-6	NA	TRBV12-3/TRBV12-4	TGTGCCAGCAGTTCAGGTTATAATTCACCCCTCCACTTT	CASSSGYNSPLHF
NA	TRBJ2-2	NA	TRBV28	TGTGCCAGCAGTTCCGGGGGCCCCGCGGGGGGGGAGCTGTTTTTT	CASSSGGPAGGELFF
NA	TRBJ1-1	TRBD1	TRBV18	TGTGCCAGCTCACTAGGGGGTACGAGGGGGCGTGACACTGAAGCTTTCTTT	CASSLGGTRGRDTEAFF
NA	TRBJ2-2	NA	TRBV5-4	TGTGCCAGCAGCTCTCCTAGCGATCCCGGGGAGCTGTTTTTT	CASSSPSDPGELFF
NA	TRBJ2-4	NA	TRBV5-1	TGCGCCAGCAGCTTCTGGGGTCAGGGAGAAAGCATTCAGTACTTC	CASSFWGQGESIQYF
NA	TRBJ2-1	NA	TRBV6-2/TRBV6-3	TGTGCCAGCAGTTACTCGACTCCGAGTGAGCAGTTCTTC	CASSYSTPSEQFF
once	TRBJ2-7	NA	TRBV7-2	TGTGCCAGCAGCTTAGCTCCGGGCGGCTCCTACGAGCAGTACTTC	CASSLAPGGSYEQYF
NA	TRBJ2-3	TRBD1	TRBV9	TGTGCCAGCAGCACCCCAACAGGGGCACGGCCAGATACGCAGTATTTT	CASSTPTGARPDTQYF
once	TRBJ1-1	NA	TRBV18	TGTGCCAGCTCAACAGGGATACCGGGGAACACTGAAGCTTTCTTT	CASSTGIPGNTEAFF
NA	TRBJ1-2	NA	TRBV24-1	TGTGCCACCAGTGATTATGGTTTAGACAGGAGGATGGGCGGTGGCTACACCTTC	CATSDYGLDRRMGGGYTF
NA	TRBJ1-2	TRBD1	TRBV19	TGTGCCAGTAGTCCCGGACAGGGGGCGGGCTACACCTTC	CASSPGQGAGYTF
NA	TRBJ1-4	TRBD1	TRBV28	TGTGCCAGCAGTACTCGGACAGGGGGTGAAAAACTGTTTTTT	CASSTRTGGEKLFF
NA	TRBJ2-1	TRBD2	TRBV7-2	TGTGCCAGCAGCCGGACTAGCGCCGTCAATGAGCAGTTCTTC	CASSRTSAVNEQFF
NA	TRBJ2-1	TRBD2	TRBV5-6	TGTGCCAGCAACCTGCGGAGCGGGGTGTGGTACAATGAGCAGTTCTTC	CASNLRSGVWYNEQFF
NA	TRBJ1-1	NA	TRBV4-3	TGCGCCAGCAGCCAAGACGCGGGGCTTGGCACTGAAGCTTTCTTT	CASSQDAGLGTEAFF
NA	TRBJ2-2	TRBD2	TRBV9	TGTGCCAGCAGCCCCCCCCTCGGGGTAGCGGGAGGGCTCACCGGGGAGCTGTTTTTT	CASSPPLGVAGGLTGELFF
NA	TRBJ2-1	NA	TRBV24-1	TGTGCCACCAGTGATCCGAACAATGAGCAGTTCTTC	CATSDPNNEQFF
NA	TRBJ2-7	TRBD2	TRBV5-1	TGCGCCAGCAGCCTTGAATTCGGGACTAGCGGGGGCGAGCAGTACTTC	CASSLEFGTSGGEQYF
NA	TRBJ1-4	TRBD1	TRBV27	TGTGCCAGCAGTTCACGGGACAGGGGGGTTACGAGGAGAAAACTGTTTTTT	CASSSRDRGVTRRKLFF